This is a list of T cell receptor beta chains from one sample in a study of T cell repertoires in cytomegalovirus infection. TCRdb fed the reads into MiXCR, producing one record per CDR3 protein. The sample has some 68,000 distinct CDR3 sequences, 20% to 25% seen once; the top ten hold approximately 79%. Their antigens remain unidentified. Material for sequencing was PBMCs, sequenced either directly or after in vitro stimulation (not recorded which). The receptors stem from a human donor in good health (CMV status not recorded). Some clones in this sample may be carry-over from other donors' samples. The CDR3 runs from the conserved cysteine through the conserved F or W. A D gene is named only where the DNA matches it firmly. Where a row states a size, it is once, few, many or the class of an expanded clone; other rows omit it.

j_call	d_call	v_call	clone_size	cdr3_nt	cdr3_aa
TRBJ1-1	NA	TRBV7-2	many	TGTGCCAGCAGCTTAGCGAGTAAAACAGCAAAGTCGAACACTGAAGCTTTCTTT	CASSLASKTAKSNTEAFF
TRBJ2-3	NA	TRBV24-1	NA	TGTGCCACCAGTGATTTAGGGGGTGGCACAGATACGCAGTATTTT	CATSDLGGGTDTQYF
TRBJ2-5	NA	TRBV29-1	NA	NA	CSVGRGSTSETQYF
TRBJ2-3	NA	TRBV7-2	many	TGTGCCAGCAGCCTTCTAGGACCGGGAGTGAAAGATACGCAGTATTTT	CASSLLGPGVKDTQYF
TRBJ2-1	NA	TRBV20-1	NA	TGCAGTGCTAGAACTAGCATTACATACAATGAGCAGTTCTTC	CSARTSITYNEQFF
TRBJ2-7	TRBD2	TRBV4-1	many	TGCGCCAGCAGCCAAGGACTAGCGGCAACCTACGAGCAGTACTTC	CASSQGLAATYEQYF
TRBJ1-2	TRBD1	TRBV6-6	NA	TGTGCCAGCAGAAAGCCGACAGGGGGCAACTATGGCTACACCTTC	CASRKPTGGNYGYTF
TRBJ2-3	NA	TRBV7-3	NA	TGTGCCAGCAGCCTGGGTCTAGGATTAACAGATACGCAGTATTTT	CASSLGLGLTDTQYF
TRBJ2-1	NA	TRBV19	NA	TGTGCCAGTAGTATATCGGATGAGCAGTTCTTC	CASSISDEQFF
TRBJ2-1	NA	TRBV10-3	few	TGTGCCATCAGTGGGATCCCAAACAATGAGCAGTTCTTC	CAISGIPNNEQFF
TRBJ2-2	NA	TRBV12-3/TRBV12-4	NA	TGTGCCAGCAGTTTTTCAATCGGGGAGCTGTTTTTT	CASSFSIGELFF
TRBJ2-2	TRBD1	TRBV7-2	many	TGTGCCAGCAGCTACCCCCGGGACAGGGGGGCGAACACCGGGGAGCTGTTTTTT	CASSYPRDRGANTGELFF
TRBJ2-1	TRBD2	TRBV7-6	few	TGTGCCAGCAGCGAGACTAGCGGGAGCGGTTACAATGAGCAGTTCTTC	CASSETSGSGYNEQFF
TRBJ2-1	TRBD1	TRBV12-3/TRBV12-4	many	TGTGCCAGCAGTTTAGGGACAGGGCGCAATGAGCAGTTCTTC	CASSLGTGRNEQFF
TRBJ2-5	NA	TRBV7-9	many	TGTGCCAGCAGCTTAGACGATCAGGGATCCCAGTACTTC	CASSLDDQGSQYF
TRBJ2-7	NA	TRBV2	NA	TGTGCCAGCAGTCTCCGGGAGTCCTACGAGCAGTACTTC	CASSLRESYEQYF
TRBJ1-6	NA	TRBV12-3/TRBV12-4	many	TGTGCCAGCAGTCCCTCAGGAAAGGATTCACCCCTCCACTTT	CASSPSGKDSPLHF
TRBJ1-1	NA	TRBV4-1	few	TGCGCCAGCAGCATGACGGATTTGAACACTGAAGCTTTCTTT	CASSMTDLNTEAFF
TRBJ2-7	NA	TRBV5-1	NA	TGCGCCAGCAGCTTGTCCGGGACATCCTACGAGCAGTACTTC	CASSLSGTSYEQYF
TRBJ2-5	TRBD2	TRBV4-1	NA	TGCGCCAGCAGCCAAAAGCTAGCGGGAGGGCCAGGGGAAGAGACCCAGTACTTC	CASSQKLAGGPGEETQYF
TRBJ2-1	TRBD2	TRBV6-1	few	TGTGCCAGCATTAAGGGCGGGAGCGTAAATGAGCAGTTCTTC	CASIKGGSVNEQFF
TRBJ2-4	NA	TRBV7-4	few	TGTGCCAGCAGCTTGTGGACAGTGAAGGCCAAAAACATTCAGTACTTC	CASSLWTVKAKNIQYF
TRBJ2-3	TRBD2	TRBV19	NA	TGTGCCAGTAGTCCCGAGGGGACTAGCGCCATGGGGAGGTATACGCAGTATTTT	CASSPEGTSAMGRYTQYF
TRBJ1-1	TRBD1	TRBV6-5	few	TGTGCCAGCAGTACCCGGACAGGGAGGGGGCCCACTGAAGCTTTCTTT	CASSTRTGRGPTEAFF
TRBJ2-7	TRBD1	TRBV4-1	NA	TGCGCCAGCAGCCAAGATGACAGGGTGGGGTACGAGCAGTACTTC	CASSQDDRVGYEQYF
TRBJ2-1	TRBD2	TRBV5-4	NA	TGTGCCAGCAGCGCCGACCTTCTAGCGGGAGTGGAGAATGAGCAGTTCTTC	CASSADLLAGVENEQFF
TRBJ2-3	NA	TRBV19	few	TGTGCCAGTAGTATATCGCTTGGTGATACGCAGTATTTT	CASSISLGDTQYF
TRBJ1-5	NA	TRBV2	many	TGTGCCAGCAGTAGAGCGACAGCGAATAGCAATCAGCCCCAGCATTTT	CASSRATANSNQPQHF
TRBJ2-3	TRBD2	TRBV20-1	NA	TGCAGTGCTCTCCCAGCGGGAGTAAGGGTATCAGATACGCAGTATTTT	CSALPAGVRVSDTQYF
TRBJ1-2	NA	TRBV18	NA	TGTGCCAGCTCACCATCTAGGGACCACGGCTACACCTTC	CASSPSRDHGYTF
TRBJ2-1	TRBD2	TRBV7-3	NA	TGTGCCAGCAGCTTAGCGGGAGGGCCCCTTGGCAATGAGCAGTTCTTC	CASSLAGGPLGNEQFF
TRBJ1-1	NA	TRBV12-3/TRBV12-4	few	TGTGCCAGCAGTTCCACAGGGCGGAACACTGAAGCTTTCTTT	CASSSTGRNTEAFF
TRBJ2-1	TRBD1	TRBV28	NA	TGTGCCAGCAGTTATCCCCTCCGGGACAGGGACAATGAGCAGTTCTTC	CASSYPLRDRDNEQFF
TRBJ2-1	NA	TRBV7-2	many	TGTGCCAGCAGCTTCTACTCTGGCAATGAGCAGTTCTTC	CASSFYSGNEQFF
TRBJ2-2	TRBD1	TRBV7-6	few	TGTGCCAGCAGCTCGAAACTCAGGGGACAGGAATACACCGGGGAGCTGTTTTTT	CASSSKLRGQEYTGELFF
TRBJ1-1	NA	TRBV5-5	NA	TGTGCCAGCAGCTTGGACAGCGTGAACACTGAAGCTTTCTTT	CASSLDSVNTEAFF
TRBJ2-3	TRBD2	TRBV6-4	NA	TGTGCCAGCAGTGACGGGGGGGACTTCAATACGCAGTATTTT	CASSDGGDFNTQYF
TRBJ2-1	NA	TRBV24-1	many	TGTGCCACCAGTTCGGTGACAAGTAAAAGCTCCTACAATGAGCAGTTCTTC	CATSSVTSKSSYNEQFF
TRBJ1-4	TRBD1	TRBV7-8	many	TGTGCCAGCAGCCTGAGGACAGGGATGGTTGAAAAACTGTTTTTT	CASSLRTGMVEKLFF
TRBJ2-1	TRBD2	TRBV2	NA	TGTGCCAGCAGTAAAGTCGGTAGCGGGAGGGCCTATTCCATCCCGTACAATGAGCAGTTCTTC	CASSKVGSGRAYSIPYNEQFF
TRBJ2-1	NA	TRBV19	NA	TGTGCCAGTAGGCCGGCAGGAATGGAGCAGTTCTTC	CASRPAGMEQFF
TRBJ2-1	NA	TRBV4-3	few	TGCGCCAGCAGCCAAGGGGACTCTCGAAAGCAGTTCTTC	CASSQGDSRKQFF